This T cell receptor (beta chain) was documented in a study of cytomegalovirus exposure and HLA in healthy donors. The study ran its PCR with 60 Vbeta and 13 Jbeta primers. The data were produced by immunoSEQ multiplex PCR, yet TCRdb's version contains in-frame clones alone and is incomplete. The sample table includes tens of thousands of clones. The CDR3 covers 13 residues. Germline V lookup: CDR1 MNHNY, CDR2 SVGAGI (reference sequence). With 6 bases clipped from V and 1 base from J, the junction kept 3 bases outside the gene matches. V is TRBV6-6 and J is TRBJ2-7; 7 bases fit TRBD1. The sequence came from a man aged 45-65 years in good health and CMV-seropositive. The material sequenced was PBMCs. CDR3 DNA: TGTGCCAGCAGGGTACAGGGGTCCTACGAGCAGTACTTC. Its protein product is CASRVQGSYEQYF.